Sequencing of this T cell receptor beta chain was carried out in a study of beta chain features in type 1 diabetes. Overall study findings and caveats: The study notes PCR might favor shorter templates equally in patients and controls. Naive, central memory and Treg TCRB repertoires seemed to resemble each other more closely in patients than they did in healthy donors. A moderate, significant TCRB CDR3 shortening appeared in type 1 diabetes across four CD4+ subsets. An over-representation of cells with high TCR expression could result from cDNA sequencing.

Expressed TCRB transcripts were sequenced because the entire RNA isolate underwent reverse transcription. Some 3.6 million reads on average were seen across naive, central memory and regulatory T cell samples. Using immunoSEQ multiplex PCR, the repertoire was profiled, and TCRdb retains in-frame clones only, with some absent. The sample holds about 360,000 clones, around 12% seen once. As regards this clone: No antigen is known for it.

The sample taken for sequencing was naive CD4+ T cells from blood. The clonotype comes from a woman under 30 with type 1 diabetes.

The CDR3 sequence is CAWNSGETQYF. The DNA for the CDR3 is TGTGCCTGGAACAGTGGCGAGACCCAGTACTTC. The J gene is TRBJ2-5, the V gene TRBV30, with D hard to call. The V end was cut by 4 bases, the J end by 5 bases, with 8 bases between. The germline V gene encodes CDR1 GTSNPN and CDR2 SVGIG (reference sequence). The CDR3 loop spans 11 amino acids. The complete variable domain, with remaining parts taken from reference TRBV30 and TRBJ2-5, reads SQTIHQWPATLVQPVGSPLSLECTVEGTSNPNLYWYRQAAGRGLQLLFYSVGIGQISSEVPQNLSASRPQDRQFILSSKKLLLSDSGFYLCAWNSGETQYFGPGTRLLVL.